Below are 6 T cell receptor beta chains sequenced from a single sample in a study of CD8 T cells in Susac syndrome. It was with random hexamers that roughly 0.5 to 1 ug RNA was reverse transcribed. TCRdb called the immunoSEQ multiplex PCR reads again in MiXCR, with one record for every CDR3 protein. The data contain about 200,000 distinct CDR3 sequences, roughly 90% of them singletons. Sequenced input: CD4+ T cells from PBMCs. The receptors derive from a human donor with Susac syndrome.

The V and J genes are TRBV28 and TRBJ2-4; D gene unclear. CDR1 and CDR2 from the germline V gene are MDHEN and SYDVKM. V was clipped by 5 bases and J by 5 bases, with 16 bases between them. The CDR3 has 15 amino acids. The CDR3 is CASSRLGGPQNIQYF. CDR3 in DNA: TGTGCCAGCAGTCGGCTCGGCGGACCTCAAAACATTCAGTACTTC.

This clonotype has only a few counts. The genes are TRBV12-3 or TRBV12-4 and TRBJ1-1; the match to TRBD1 covers 8 bases. After removal of 5 bases from V and 0 bases from J, the junction contained 2 bases not matched to a gene. The CDR3 contains 14 residues. The CDR3 coding sequence is TGTGCCAGCAGTGGACAGGGACTGAACACTGAAGCTTTCTTT. Its protein is CASSGQGLNTEAFF.

The chain combines TRBV28 with TRBJ2-1, with D possibly being TRBD2 (6 bases). Trimming stripped 7 bases from V and 7 bases from J, with 14 bases between. The CDR3 has 13 residues. The germline gives CDR1 MDHEN, CDR2 SYDVKM. CDR3: CASIPGGKNEQFF. The CDR3, as DNA: TGTGCCAGCATCCCCGGCGGGAAGAATGAGCAGTTCTTC.

This clonotype appeared a single time. The chain joins TRBV18 to TRBJ1-3; D gene uncertain. V was clipped by 3 bases and J by 3 bases, with 9 bases between them. There are 14 residues in the CDR3. Germline loops: CDR1 KGHSH, CDR2 LQKENI. The CDR3 reads CASSPWEVGNTIYF. The CDR3 DNA reads TGTGCCAGCTCACCTTGGGAAGTTGGAAACACCATATATTTT. Full variable domain (outside the CDR3, taken from reference TRBV18 and TRBJ1-3): NAGVMQNPRHLVRRRGQEARLRCSPMKGHSHVYWYRQLPEEGLKFMVYLQKENIIDESGMPKERFSAEFPKEGPSILRIQQVVRGDSAAYFCASSPWEVGNTIYFGEGSWLTVV.

The chain has TRBV20-1 and TRBJ2-5; maybe TRBD2 (7 bases). Trimming took off 8 bases at V and 2 bases at J, with 24 bases between the two ends. CDR3 size: 16 residues. Germline assignment: CDR1 DFQATT and CDR2 SNEGSKA (reference sequence). CDR3 residues: CSCTRGASGSQETQYF. As DNA, the CDR3 is TGCAGTTGCACTCGGGGGGCTAGCGGAAGTCAAGAGACCCAGTACTTC.

CDR3 sequence: CAWGKMGTSNQPQHF. The CDR3 nucleotides are TGTGCCTGGGGAAAAATGGGGACGTCGAATCAGCCCCAGCATTTT. The chain carries TRBV30 and TRBJ1-5, with a possible D match to TRBD1 (5 bases). Looked up from germline, CDR1 is GTSNPN and CDR2 is SVGIG (reference sequence). The CDR3 has 15 amino acids. V lost 5 bases and J lost 4, with 18 bases in between.